Presented here are 12 T cell receptor beta chains from one specimen sequenced in a study of T cells after yellow fever vaccination. MiXCR was run by TCRdb on the 5' RACE reads, yielding one entry per CDR3 protein. The sample comprises over 25,000 distinct CDR3 sequences, about 10% of which are singletons, and around 10% rests with the top ten. The source was PBMCs, either bulk or a sorted T-cell subset (CD4+, CD8+, memory, or dextramer-sorted; not recorded which), collected around 14 days after the first yellow fever vaccination. The receptor set was obtained from a man in his late teens or twenties who received the YFV17D yellow fever vaccine.

A few counts support this clonotype. This rearrangement joins TRBV20-1 to TRBJ1-2; tentative D call: TRBD1 (6 bases). From germline, CDR1 is DFQATT and CDR2 SNEGSKA (reference sequence). The V gene lost 6 bases and the J gene lost 8 bases, with 31 bases spanning the gap. This CDR3 is built from 17 residues. The CDR3 protein is CSAVQGHSVQPTEGYTF. DNA of the CDR3: TGCAGTGCCGTACAGGGACACTCCGTCCAACCGACGGAGGGCTACACCTTC.

This clonotype was recorded many times. V and J are TRBV2 and TRBJ2-2; 7 nucleotides align to TRBD2. In germline, CDR1 is SNHLY, CDR2 FYNNEI. The J segment lost 3 bases and the V segment lost 11 bases, leaving 9 bases of the junction unmatched. The CDR3 loop spans 14 amino acids. The CDR3 protein is CARKTSRDTGELFF. DNA of the CDR3: TGTGCCCGAAAGACTAGCCGGGACACCGGGGAGCTGTTTTTT.

This clonotype has at least ten counts. This chain links TRBV5-1 with TRBJ1-6; D is undetermined. Germline CDR1 and CDR2: SGHRS and YFSETQ. The CDR3 length is 14 residues. With 4 bases removed from V and 6 bases from J, the gap between germline ends came to 11 bases. The DNA for the CDR3 is TGCGCCAGCAGCCCTGGACGGATTAATTCACCCCTCCACTTT. Translated, it gives CASSPGRINSPLHF. Complete variable domain (other parts from reference TRBV5-1 and TRBJ1-6): KAGVTQTPRYLIKTRGQQVTLSCSPISGHRSVSWYQQTPGQGLQFLFEYFSETQRNKGNFPGRFSGRQFSNSRSEMNVSTLELGDSALYLCASSPGRINSPLHFGNGTRLTVT.

This clonotype was counted ten times or more. The J gene is TRBJ1-4, the V gene TRBV5-6; D is possibly TRBD1 (6 bases). CDR3 length: 14 residues. Germline V CDR1 and CDR2: SGHDT, YYEEEE. Trimming removed 6 bases from V and 5 bases from J, with 14 bases in between. The CDR3 bases are TGTGCCAGCAACTTCGGGGGCCTAAATGAAAAACTGTTTTTT. Protein sequence: CASNFGGLNEKLFF. The full variable domain, in which reference TRBV5-6 and TRBJ1-4 provide the parts outside the CDR3, is DAGVTQSPTHLIKTRGQQVTLRCSPKSGHDTVSWYQQALGQGPQFIFQYYEEEERQRGNFPDRFSGHQFPNYSSELNVNALLLGDSALYLCASNFGGLNEKLFFGSGTQLSVL.

The V gene is TRBV6-1, the J gene TRBJ1-2; the match to TRBD1 covers 8 bases. V gave up 6 bases and J gave up 4 bases; unmatched junction bases: 7. CDR1 is MNHNS and CDR2 is SASEGT in the germline V gene. The CDR3 spans 14 residues. CDR3 protein: CASSPDRAGYGYTF. Written as DNA, the CDR3 is TGTGCCAGCAGCCCGGACAGGGCAGGCTATGGCTACACCTTC.

The table lists this clonotype with many counts. This chain's CDR3 is CASSEPNTGELFF. The CDR3, as DNA: TGTGCCAGCAGTGAACCAAACACCGGGGAGCTGTTTTTT. The V call is TRBV6-1, the J call TRBJ2-2; D uncertain. The germline V and J ends were trimmed by 2 bases and 2 bases, with 3 bases remaining between them. Looked up from germline, CDR1 is MNHNS and CDR2 is SASEGT. This CDR3 has 13 amino acids.

A word on this clonotype: This may be a read error, as it is one base from a much larger clone. J is TRBJ2-5 and V is TRBV9, with 7 positions matching TRBD2. This CDR3 has 13 amino acids. CDR1 SGDLS and CDR2 YYNGEE come from the germline V gene. DNA of the CDR3: TGTGCCAGCAGCGATGGGGGGAGGGAGACCGAGTACTTC. Translated: CASSDGGRETEYF.

Notes on this clonotype: This may arise from a read error, as a much more abundant clone is one base away. V is TRBV20-1 and J is TRBJ2-3, with TRBD2 as a possible D gene (5 bases). The CDR3 extends over 14 amino acids. CDR1 and CDR2 (germline): DFQATT, SNEGSKA (reference sequence). Between the trimmed V and J ends, which lost 3 bases and 2 bases, there was a span of 12 bases. CDR3 nucleotides: TGCAGTGCTAGGCCGAGCGGCGACACAGATACGCAGTATTTT. This sequence encodes CSARPSGDTDTQYF.

This clonotype was seen ten or more times. V usage is TRBV7-6 and J usage is TRBJ1-1; D gene uncertain. Germline values: CDR1 SGHVS, CDR2 FNYEAQ. The CDR3 extends over 14 amino acids. The V end was cut by 4 bases, the J end by 11 bases, with 20 bases between. The CDR3 reads CASSSTVPPYWAFF. The DNA of the CDR3 is TGTGCCAGCAGCTCAACCGTCCCTCCTTATTGGGCTTTCTTT.

The chain recombines TRBV4-3 with TRBJ2-5; 8 bases are a match to TRBD2. After removal of 1 base from V and 4 bases from J, the junction contained 11 bases not matched to a gene. The CDR3 runs to 17 residues. CDR1 and CDR2 from the germline V gene are LGHNA and YSLEER. CDR3 DNA: TGCGCCAGCAGCCAAGGAGGCGCGGGGGGAAGGGGAGAGACCCAGTACTTC. Translating it yields CASSQGGAGGRGETQYF.

The sample holds many counts of this clonotype. The V gene is TRBV10-3, the J gene TRBJ1-3; no clear D. The germline CDR1 and CDR2 sequences are ENHRY and SYGVKD. V was shortened by 7 bases and J by 0 bases, with 10 bases between the two germline ends. CDR3 length: 14 amino acids. The CDR3 is CAIKSSHSGNTIYF. CDR3 bases: TGTGCCATCAAATCCAGCCACTCTGGAAACACCATATATTTT.

This clonotype was seen repeatedly, ten times or more. V and J are TRBV6-5 and TRBJ2-1, with 8 positions matching TRBD2. In germline, CDR1 is MNHEY, CDR2 SVGAGI. The CDR3 is 15 residues long. The junction had 8 bases not matched to a gene; V was cut back by 2 bases and J by 8 bases. CDR3 nucleotides: TGTGCCAGCAGTTACGCCCACGGGGGGGTCGATGAGCAGTTCTTC. Protein: CASSYAHGGVDEQFF.